This entry is about one TCR beta chain. Its recognized antigen is unknown. Base-call qualities are not available, and no considerably larger clone is one nucleotide away. The sample originates from a study of CD8 T cells in Susac syndrome (dated by TCRdb to between 2018 and 2021). For context, the study as a whole: The study used repertoire sequencing to test whether antigen drove CD8+ T cell activation and differentiation in Susac syndrome. Clonality of the CD8+ T cell repertoire was compared between over 10 healthy donors, about 14 Susac syndrome patients and around 15 multiple sclerosis patients. The paper's findings and limits, for the study overall: The TCR sequencing and HLA analysis was acknowledged to have included a relatively small number of individuals.

Peripheral blood CD8+ and CD4+ T cells from healthy donors, Susac syndrome patients and multiple sclerosis patients were profiled using high-throughput TCR beta sequencing. The healthy donors served as controls matched for age and sex. CD8+ TEMRA cells were enriched by FACS, while bulk CD8+ and CD4+ T cells were purified by magnetic negative isolation. Blood was drawn into EDTA tubes, processed within 24 hours, and PBMCs were isolated by density gradient centrifugation. PBMCs destined for TCR sequencing were cryopreserved in liquid nitrogen and later thawed in a 37 °C water bath. The sorted or isolated CD4+, CD8+ and CD8+ TEMRA cells had a purity of 90% or higher. RNA was extracted using the RNeasy kit, and roughly 0.5 to 1 ug of the RNA was reverse transcribed with random hexamers. The immunoSEQ multiplex PCR assay, which covers 54 Vbeta and 13 Jbeta segments, was used to amplify TCR beta CDR3 regions. To correct PCR amplification bias, a synthetic template baseline was used for both primer optimization and computational correction. As for the authors' bioinformatics: Reads were annotated to V, D and J genes according to IMGT and were analyzed with immunoSEQ Analyzer, with only productive sequences retained. Clonality was computed as one minus Shannon entropy normalized by log2 of the number of productive unique sequences. For each patient and control, public and private clones were evaluated within the 100 most prevalent clones. Clones were defined as Susac-specific when absent from the healthy and MS cohorts, from approximately 1,100 published viral clones and from other ImmuneACCESS disease sequences. In TCRdb, the public reads were trimmed at Q25 with fastp and aligned with MiXCR, with productive beta chains retained. Each CDR3 protein appears once, grouped with its most common genes and DNA. TCRdb, not the authors, supplied the V and J calls. The sample profile shows about 25,000 distinct CDR3 sequences; 94% of them were found once. The ten largest clones take up about 0.27% of the sample.

V has 3 bases trimmed and J has 0 bases trimmed; junction bases matching no gene number 4. Reading the germline V gene gives CDR1 MGHRA and CDR2 YSYEKL. Measured from the cysteine to the phenylalanine, the CDR3 is 17 residues long. Left in the record is the CDR3 DNA by itself, 51 bases read in frame from the first base. Material for sequencing was CD8+ T cells from PBMCs. The sequence derives from a human donor in good health. The rearrangement combines TRBV4-1 with TRBJ1-6; TRBD1 lines up with 8 middle nucleotides. The DNA sequence follows: TGCGCCAGCAGCCACACGGACAGGGACTCCTATAATTCACCCCTCCACTTT. Its amino acids are CASSHTDRDSYNSPLHF.